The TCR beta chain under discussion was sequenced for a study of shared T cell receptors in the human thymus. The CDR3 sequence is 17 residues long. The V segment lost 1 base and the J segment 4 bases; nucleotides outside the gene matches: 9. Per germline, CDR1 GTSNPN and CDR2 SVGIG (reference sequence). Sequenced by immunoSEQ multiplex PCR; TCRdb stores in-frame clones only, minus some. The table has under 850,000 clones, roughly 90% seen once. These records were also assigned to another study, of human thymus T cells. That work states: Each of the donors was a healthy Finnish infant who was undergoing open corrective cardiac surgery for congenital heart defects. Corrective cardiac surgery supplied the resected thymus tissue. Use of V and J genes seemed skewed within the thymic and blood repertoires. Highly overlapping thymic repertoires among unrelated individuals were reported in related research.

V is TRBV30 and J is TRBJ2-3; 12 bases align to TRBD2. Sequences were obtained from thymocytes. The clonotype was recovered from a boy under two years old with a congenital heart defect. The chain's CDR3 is CAWSAFRLAGVSDTQYF. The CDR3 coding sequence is TGTGCCTGGAGTGCCTTCCGACTAGCGGGAGTTTCAGATACGCAGTATTTT.